This T cell receptor beta chain came from a study of T cell repertoires in cytomegalovirus infection. About the study: Both recently identified HLA-C-restricted and well-studied HLA-B-restricted CMV epitopes were used in the study. Public TCR beta signatures indicated both CMV infection and matching HLA type. The study's findings and limits: HLA-C-restricted CMV-specific TCR beta clonotypes prevailed in the ex vivo response. Carriers of CMV plus the relevant HLA were identified by cumulative public TCR beta family frequency.

One entry per CDR3 protein, called by TCRdb with MiXCR from the reads. The data show some 71,000 distinct CDR3 sequences, about 27% seen once. Germline lookup yields CDR1 MNHEY and CDR2 SVGAGI. This CDR3 spans 13 amino acids. The ends were cut back, 6 bases at V and 7 bases at J, with 16 bases in the middle. Turning to this clonotype: Its antigen is not known.

The sequence was collected from a human donor in good health (CMV status not recorded). Some clones in this sample may be carry-over from other donors' samples. V and J are TRBV6-5 and TRBJ2-7; perhaps TRBD1 as D (6 bases). This sample comprised CD8+ T cells from cultured PBMCs, obtained from culture after CMV antigen stimulation. CDR3 sequence reads: CASRLSGTYEQYF. DNA of the CDR3: TGTGCCAGCAGACTTTCCGGGACATATGAGCAGTACTTC.